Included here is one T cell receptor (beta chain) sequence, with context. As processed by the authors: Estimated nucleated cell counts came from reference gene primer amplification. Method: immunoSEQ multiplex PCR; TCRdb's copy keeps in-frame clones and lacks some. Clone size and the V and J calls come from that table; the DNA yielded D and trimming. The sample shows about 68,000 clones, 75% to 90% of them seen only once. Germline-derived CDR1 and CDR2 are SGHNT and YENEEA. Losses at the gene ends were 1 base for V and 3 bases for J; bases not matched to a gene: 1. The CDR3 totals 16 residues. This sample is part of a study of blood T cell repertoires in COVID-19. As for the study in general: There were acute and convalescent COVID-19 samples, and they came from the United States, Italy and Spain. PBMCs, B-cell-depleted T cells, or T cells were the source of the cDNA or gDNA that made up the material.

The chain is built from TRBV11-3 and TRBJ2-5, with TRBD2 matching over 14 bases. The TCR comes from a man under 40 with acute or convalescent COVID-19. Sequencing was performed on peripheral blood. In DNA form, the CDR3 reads TGTGCCAGCAGCTTAGGGGGACTAGCGGGAGAAGAGACCCAGTACTTC. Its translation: CASSLGGLAGEETQYF.